One sample yielded the 29 T cell receptor beta chains listed below, sequenced in a study of cytomegalovirus exposure and HLA in healthy donors. A multiplex PCR was run with 60 Vbeta primers and 13 Jbeta primers. Profiled with immunoSEQ multiplex PCR; TCRdb holds only in-frame clones, not every one. The table records about 250,000 clones, roughly 85% of them present only once. The sequenced sample consisted of PBMCs. All receptors derive from a girl aged 2-15 years in good health and CMV-seronegative.

This clone was seen only a few times. This chain connects TRBV14 to TRBJ2-3; D gene uncertain. The germline gives CDR1 SGHDN, CDR2 FVKESK. CDR3 size: 13 residues. Trimming stripped 1 base from V and 5 bases from J, with 7 bases between. The CDR3 DNA sequence: TGTGCCAGCAGCCAAGTAGGAGTAGATACGCAGTATTTT. It translates to CASSQVGVDTQYF.

The CDR3 DNA follows: TGTGCCAGCCATCGGAGTTATAGCAATCAGCCCCAGCATTTT. Its protein product is CASHRSYSNQPQHF. The V call is TRBV2, the J call TRBJ1-5; D unresolved. The length of the CDR3 is 14 residues. CDR1 is SNHLY and CDR2 is FYNNEI in the germline V gene. V dropped 8 bases and J dropped 0 bases, with 11 bases sitting between them.

This clone was counted only a few times. V gene TRBV6-5 combines with J gene TRBJ2-2; the match to TRBD2 covers 7 bases. This CDR3 has 14 residues. Germline V CDR1 and CDR2: MNHEY, SVGAGI. The V segment lost 6 bases and the J segment 6 bases; nucleotides outside the gene matches: 7. The CDR3 nucleotides read TGTGCCAGCAGGCAAGCGGGACGACCCGGGGAGCTGTTTTTT. Encoded protein: CASRQAGRPGELFF.

This clone was counted between two and nine times. The CDR3 is CASSERTGGYGYTF. The CDR3 DNA sequence: TGTGCCAGCAGCGAACGGACAGGGGGCTATGGCTACACCTTC. The rearrangement uses TRBV5-4 and TRBJ1-2; 10 bases fit TRBD1. This CDR3 has 14 amino acids. The V gene end was trimmed by 4 bases and the J gene end by 4 bases; junction bases not matched to a gene: 4. The germline CDR1 and CDR2 sequences are SGHNT and YYREEE (reference sequence).

The V gene is TRBV2, the J gene TRBJ2-2; 14 bases align to TRBD2. Germline CDR1 SNHLY, CDR2 FYNNEI. Germline trimming cut 8 bases from V and 6 bases from J; bases unmatched to any gene: 11. This CDR3 is built from 17 residues. DNA of the CDR3: TGTGCCAGCCATACGACTAGCGGGGGGGCCGGCTCCGGGGAGCTGTTTTTT. Protein: CASHTTSGGAGSGELFF.

This rearrangement joins TRBV5-1 to TRBJ2-1, with 7 nucleotides matching TRBD2. With V trimmed by 4 bases and J by 2 bases, 6 bases remained unmatched. The CDR3 consists of 15 residues. Germline values: CDR1 SGHRS, CDR2 YFSETQ. The CDR3 protein is CASSPNGGTYNEQFF. The DNA for the CDR3 is TGCGCCAGCAGCCCAAACGGGGGGACCTACAATGAGCAGTTCTTC.

V and J are TRBV5-6 and TRBJ1-2; TRBD1 matches 8 bases. Germline V lookup: CDR1 SGHDT, CDR2 YYEEEE. This CDR3 region has 15 residues. V shed 4 bases and J 2 bases; nucleotides not matched to a gene: 7. For the CDR3, the DNA is TGTGCCAGCAGCATTCTACAGGGGGGGAACTATGGCTACACCTTC. Translating gives CASSILQGGNYGYTF. Filled out from reference TRBV5-6 and TRBJ1-2, the complete variable domain reads DAGVTQSPTHLIKTRGQQVTLRCSPKSGHDTVSWYQQALGQGPQFIFQYYEEEERQRGNFPDRFSGHQFPNYSSELNVNALLLGDSALYLCASSILQGGNYGYTFGSGTRLTVV.

The rearrangement links TRBV6-6 to TRBJ2-5; no firm D call. The V and J ends lost 5 bases and 4 bases respectively, with 5 bases between them. CDR3 size: 11 residues. Germline loops: CDR1 MNHNY, CDR2 SVGAGI (reference sequence). In DNA form, the CDR3 reads TGTGCCAGCAGTCCCGGAGAGACCCAGTACTTC. Protein sequence: CASSPGETQYF.

V is TRBV19 and J is TRBJ1-2, with D tentatively TRBD1 (5 bases). Germline V gene data show CDR1 as LNHDA and CDR2 as SQIVND (reference sequence). Trimming took 3 bases from V and 1 from J, leaving 12 bases between them. The CDR3 length is 15 residues. The CDR3 loop reads CASSISTGDNYGYTF. CDR3 sequence (DNA): TGTGCCAGTAGTATCTCTACAGGAGATAACTATGGCTACACCTTC.

V usage is TRBV25-1 and J usage is TRBJ1-4; tentatively, D is TRBD1 (5 bases). Trimming took off 10 bases at V and 5 bases at J, with 26 bases between the two ends. The CDR3 totals 17 residues. Per the germline V gene, CDR1 is MGHDK and CDR2 is SYGVNS. This CDR3 is CANLSPTEKHLNEKLFF. CDR3 nucleotide sequence: TGTGCCAACCTTAGCCCGACAGAGAAGCACTTAAATGAAAAACTGTTTTTT.

The chain is built from TRBV5-1 and TRBJ2-5; TRBD2 aligns across 12 bases. J gave up 0 bases and V 3 bases, and 9 bases lay outside the gene matches. CDR1 and CDR2 from the germline V gene are SGHRS and YFSETQ. The CDR3 extends over 18 amino acids. This CDR3 is CASSSGLAGIPYQETQYF. CDR3 nucleotides: TGCGCCAGCAGCTCCGGACTAGCGGGGATTCCGTACCAAGAGACCCAGTACTTC.

This chain links TRBV6-6 with TRBJ1-5; D perhaps matches TRBD1 (5 bases). This CDR3 is built from 11 residues. Germline lookup yields CDR1 MNHNY and CDR2 SVGAGI (reference sequence). CDR3 DNA sequence: TGTGCGGCAGGGTTCAATCAGCCCCAGCATTTT. This encodes CAAGFNQPQHF.

This clone was seen only once. This chain connects TRBV5-1 to TRBJ2-7; D possibly corresponds to TRBD1 (6 bases). The CDR3 has 14 amino acids. V was pared by 5 bases and J by 0 bases, with 12 bases between. CDR1 SGHRS and CDR2 YFSETQ come from the germline V gene. The CDR3 protein is CASRRRDISYEQYF. CDR3 DNA sequence: TGCGCCAGCAGACGTCGGGACATCTCCTACGAGCAGTACTTC.

CDR3 DNA sequence: TGTGCCAGCAGTGATTTAGCGACGTGGCAGGGGAAGGGGGCTAACTATGGCTACACCTTC. Protein sequence: CASSDLATWQGKGANYGYTF. This chain links TRBV6-1 with TRBJ1-2; perhaps TRBD1 as D (6 bases). From germline, CDR1 is MNHNS and CDR2 SASEGT. Deletions cut 3 bases from V and 0 bases from J, with 26 bases between. This CDR3 has 20 residues.

The chain employs TRBV19 and TRBJ1-1, with 9 bases that match TRBD1. The CDR3 has 15 residues. The ends lost 4 bases at V and 1 base at J; junction bases unmatched: 4. Germline-derived CDR1 and CDR2 are LNHDA and SQIVND (reference sequence). CDR3 DNA: TGTGCCAGTAGTAAAAGACAGGGGGAGAACACTGAAGCTTTCTTT. Translation gives CASSKRQGENTEAFF. The full variable domain, rest sourced from reference TRBV19 and TRBJ1-1, is DGGITQSPKYLFRKEGQNVTLSCEQNLNHDAMYWYRQDPGQGLRLIYYSQIVNDFQKGDIAEGYSVSREKKESFPLTVTSAQKNPTAFYLCASSKRQGENTEAFFGQGTRLTVV.

Note on this clone: One end of the junction is discordant with germline, which a read error may explain. The chain employs TRBV6-5 and TRBJ1-1, with D possibly being TRBD1 (6 bases). CDR1 is MNHEY and CDR2 is SVGAGI in the germline V gene. This CDR3 region has 10 residues. CDR3 residues: CASSGGELSF. For the CDR3, the DNA is TGTGCCAGCAGTGGGGGCGAGCTTTCTTTT.

This clone was recorded a few times. The chain carries TRBV6-5 and TRBJ2-2; TRBD1 aligns across 9 bases. The CDR3 spans 14 residues. Germline V lookup: CDR1 MNHEY, CDR2 SVGAGI. V gave up 6 bases and J gave up 4 bases; unmatched junction bases: 3. This chain's CDR3 is CASRGQGPTGELFF. CDR3 DNA sequence: TGTGCCAGCAGGGGACAGGGCCCCACCGGGGAGCTGTTTTTT.

The genes are TRBV30 and TRBJ1-2; the match to TRBD1 covers 8 bases. The CDR3 runs 13 residues. The V gene's germline CDR1 is GTSNPN and CDR2 SVGIG (reference sequence). After removal of 3 bases from V and 7 bases from J, the junction contained 7 bases not matched to a gene. The CDR3 spells CAWSLDRVAGYTF. The DNA for the CDR3 is TGTGCCTGGAGCCTGGACAGGGTGGCTGGCTACACCTTC.

The J gene is TRBJ2-1, the V gene TRBV6-5, with TRBD2 identical over 7 bases. The germline V gene encodes CDR1 MNHEY and CDR2 SVGAGI. This CDR3 comprises 16 residues. The V and J ends lost 0 bases and 8 bases, in that order; junction bases with no gene match: 10. The CDR3 DNA reads as TGTGCCAGCAGTTACTCACCGGGGGGAGGTGGCTATGAGCAGTTCTTC. Its translation is CASSYSPGGGGYEQFF.

J is TRBJ1-1 and V is TRBV6-6; D is perhaps TRBD1 (6 bases). The germline V and J ends were trimmed by 5 bases and 5 bases, with 18 bases remaining between them. This CDR3 spans 15 amino acids. CDR1 and CDR2 (germline): MNHNY, SVGAGI (reference sequence). CDR3 nucleotides: TGTGCCAGCAGTCCCCAGGGGCGCGTAGGAACTGAAGCTTTCTTT. It specifies CASSPQGRVGTEAFF.

The chain has TRBV4-1 and TRBJ1-2; tentatively, D is TRBD1 (6 bases). V was cut by 4 bases and J by 5 bases, with 17 bases left in between. CDR3 size: 15 residues. Germline V gives CDR1 MGHRA, CDR2 YSYEKL. This chain's CDR3 is CASSLRSGTRYGYTF. Written as DNA, the CDR3 is TGCGCCAGCAGCCTCAGATCCGGGACACGATATGGCTACACCTTC.

The rearrangement uses TRBV5-6 and TRBJ1-1; 8 positions match TRBD1. The V gene's germline CDR1 is SGHDT and CDR2 YYEEEE. Unmatched junction bases numbered 1, after V lost 1 base and J lost 5 bases. This CDR3 has 13 amino acids. Here the CDR3 reads CASSLTGGTEAFF. As DNA, the CDR3 is TGTGCCAGCAGCTTGACAGGGGGGACTGAAGCTTTCTTT.

The CDR3 is CASSLTSGGAPIREQFF. CDR3 nucleotide sequence: TGTGCCAGCAGCTTGACTAGCGGGGGGGCCCCGATTCGTGAGCAGTTCTTC. The genes are TRBV5-4 and TRBJ2-1; 13 nucleotides line up with TRBD2. The junction had 10 bases not matched to a gene; V was cut back by 1 base and J by 9 bases. In germline, CDR1 is SGHNT, CDR2 YYREEE (reference sequence). The CDR3 has 17 amino acids.

The rearrangement joins TRBV10-1 to TRBJ2-7, with D maybe TRBD2 (6 bases). Per the germline V gene, CDR1 is WNHNN and CDR2 is SYGVQD (reference sequence). The CDR3 sequence is 15 residues long. Trimming removed 3 bases at V and 0 bases at J, with 12 bases between. CDR3 sequence (DNA): TGCGCCAGCAGTGATCCTGCGGGGATCTCCTACGAGCAGTACTTC. Its protein product is CASSDPAGISYEQYF.

V is TRBV15 and J is TRBJ1-2; 8 positions agree with TRBD1. CDR1 LNHNV and CDR2 YYDKDF come from the germline V gene (reference sequence). V shed 2 bases, J shed 8 bases, and the junction held 7 bases outside the gene matches. The CDR3 loop spans 14 amino acids. CDR3 DNA sequence: TGTGCCACCAGCAGATCGACAGGGGATGACGGCTACACCTTC. Its protein is CATSRSTGDDGYTF.

V is TRBV7-9 and J is TRBJ2-1, with 7 bases fitting TRBD1. This CDR3 has 14 amino acids. The germline V gene encodes CDR1 SEHNR and CDR2 FQNEAQ (reference sequence). With V trimmed by 3 bases and J by 4 bases, 3 bases remained unmatched. CDR3 in DNA: TGTGCCAGCAGCTTCGGGACAGAATACAATGAGCAGTTCTTC. It is translated as CASSFGTEYNEQFF.

The chain combines TRBV4-1 with TRBJ1-2; 8 nucleotides line up with TRBD1. CDR1 MGHRA and CDR2 YSYEKL come from the germline V gene. V dropped 1 base and J dropped 2; count of bases not matched to a gene: 3. The CDR3 runs 15 residues. CDR3 amino acids: CASSQVGDRNYGYTF. In nucleotides, the CDR3 is TGCGCCAGCAGCCAAGTAGGGGACAGGAACTATGGCTACACCTTC.

This clone has just a few counts. The chain is built from TRBV11-2 and TRBJ1-2; 11 positions match TRBD1. The V segment lost 8 bases and the J segment 4 bases; nucleotides outside the gene matches: 0. This CDR3 is built from 12 residues. Germline V CDR1 and CDR2: SGHAT, FQNNGV. CDR3 region: CASGQGAYGYTF. CDR3 nucleotides: TGTGCCAGCGGACAGGGGGCCTATGGCTACACCTTC.

The chain has TRBV30 and TRBJ2-6; D is uncertain. In germline, CDR1 is GTSNPN, CDR2 SVGIG (reference sequence). The germline V and J ends were trimmed by 2 bases and 0 bases, with 5 bases remaining between them. The CDR3 totals 14 residues. CDR3 region: CAWSYSSGANVLTF. DNA for the CDR3: TGTGCCTGGAGTTACAGCTCTGGGGCCAACGTCCTGACTTTC.